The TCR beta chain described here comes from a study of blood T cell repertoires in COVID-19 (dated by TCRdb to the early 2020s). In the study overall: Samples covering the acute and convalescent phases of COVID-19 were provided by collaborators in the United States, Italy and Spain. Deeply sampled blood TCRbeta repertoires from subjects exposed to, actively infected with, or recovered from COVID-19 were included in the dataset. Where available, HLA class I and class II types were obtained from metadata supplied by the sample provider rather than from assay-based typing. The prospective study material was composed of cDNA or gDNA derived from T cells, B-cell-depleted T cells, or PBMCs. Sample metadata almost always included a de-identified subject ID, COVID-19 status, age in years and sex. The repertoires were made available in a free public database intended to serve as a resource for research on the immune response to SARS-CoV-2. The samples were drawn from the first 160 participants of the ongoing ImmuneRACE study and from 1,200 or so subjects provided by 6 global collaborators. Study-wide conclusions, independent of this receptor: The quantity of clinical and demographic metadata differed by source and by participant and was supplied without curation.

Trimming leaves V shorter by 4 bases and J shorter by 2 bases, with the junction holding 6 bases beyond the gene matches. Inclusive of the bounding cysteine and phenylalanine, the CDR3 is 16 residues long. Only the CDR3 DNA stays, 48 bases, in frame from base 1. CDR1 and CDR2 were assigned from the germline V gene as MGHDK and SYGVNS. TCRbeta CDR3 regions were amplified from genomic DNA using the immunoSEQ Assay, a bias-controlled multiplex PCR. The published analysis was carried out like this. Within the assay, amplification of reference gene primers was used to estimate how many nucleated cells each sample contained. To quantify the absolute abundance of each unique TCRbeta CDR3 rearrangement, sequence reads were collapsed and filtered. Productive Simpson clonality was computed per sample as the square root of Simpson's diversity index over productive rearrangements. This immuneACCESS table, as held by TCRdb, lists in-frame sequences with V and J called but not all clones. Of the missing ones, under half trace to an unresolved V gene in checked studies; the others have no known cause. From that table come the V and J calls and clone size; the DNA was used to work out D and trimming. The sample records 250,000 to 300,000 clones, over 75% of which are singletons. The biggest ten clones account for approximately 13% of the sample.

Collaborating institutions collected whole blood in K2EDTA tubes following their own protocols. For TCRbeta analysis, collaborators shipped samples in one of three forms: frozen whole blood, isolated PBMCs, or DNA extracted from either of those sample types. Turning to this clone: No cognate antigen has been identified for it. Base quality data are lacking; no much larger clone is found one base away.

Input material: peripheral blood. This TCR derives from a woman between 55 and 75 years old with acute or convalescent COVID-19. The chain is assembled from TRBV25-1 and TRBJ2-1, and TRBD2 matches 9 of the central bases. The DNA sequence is TGTGCCAGCAGTGGACCGGGACTAGCACCCTACAATGAGCAGTTCTTC. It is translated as CASSGPGLAPYNEQFF.